Many counts were recorded for the clone carrying this T cell receptor beta chain. Its antigen is currently unknown. These data come from a study of read filtering for tumor transcriptome and immune sequencing. Study as a whole: Among patients, roughly 17 were male and some 15 female, aged 47 to 80 (mean around 68). R-ISS stage counts were 8 for I, roughly 15 for II, six or seven for III. After DNase treatment, RNA was made into whole-transcriptome libraries. Findings and caveats of the study: RNA-seq captured clonotypes less deeply and reliably than IR-seq.

Molecular barcoded adaptors covering alpha/delta and beta/gamma chains were used on approximately 400 ng RNA. TCRdb reprocessed the reads via MiXCR and lists one record per CDR3 protein. This sample yields 100,000 to 150,000 distinct CDR3 sequences, of which roughly 13% are seen a single time; around 10% belongs to the top ten. V lost 8 bases to trimming and J lost 4 bases; unmatched junction nucleotides: 4. Looked up from germline, CDR1 is LGHNA and CDR2 is YNFKEQ. This CDR3 is 14 amino acids long. This receptor was taken from a donor at least 40 years old with multiple myeloma. What was sequenced was a population of CD138-negative cells sorted from bone marrow. The chain recombines TRBV4-2 with TRBJ2-7, with TRBD2 matching 14 bases. Written as DNA, the CDR3 is TGTGCCAGCCGACTAGCGGGAGGGTTATACGAGCAGTACTTC. As protein: CASRLAGGLYEQYF.